This T cell receptor (beta chain) stems from a study of T cell responses to AZD1222 COVID-19 vaccine. This clone occurred once. Profiling relied on immunoSEQ multiplex PCR, and the TCRdb table lists in-frame clones only, not all of them. The sample lists 180,000 or so clones, 92% occurring once. This CDR3 comprises 15 residues. V was trimmed by 1 base and J by 0 bases, leaving 4 bases between them. From germline, CDR1 is LGHNA and CDR2 YNFKEQ. The sequence derives from an adult who received the AZD1222 COVID-19 vaccine. Sequencing was performed on peripheral blood, taken 28 days after the second AZD1222 dose. This chain joins TRBV4-2 and TRBJ2-6; D remains ambiguous. CDR3 amino acids: CASSQAGSGANVLTF. The CDR3 coding sequence is TGTGCCAGCAGCCAAGCAGGCTCTGGGGCCAACGTCCTGACTTTC.